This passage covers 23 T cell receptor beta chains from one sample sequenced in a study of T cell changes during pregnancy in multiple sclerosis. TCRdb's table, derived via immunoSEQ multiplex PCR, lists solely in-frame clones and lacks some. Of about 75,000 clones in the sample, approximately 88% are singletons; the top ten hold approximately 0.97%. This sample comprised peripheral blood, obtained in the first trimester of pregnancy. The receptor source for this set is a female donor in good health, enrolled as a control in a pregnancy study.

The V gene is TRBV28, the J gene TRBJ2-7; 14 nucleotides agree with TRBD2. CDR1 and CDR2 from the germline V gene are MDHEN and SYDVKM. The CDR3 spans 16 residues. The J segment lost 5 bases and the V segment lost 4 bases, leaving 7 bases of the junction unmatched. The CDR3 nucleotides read TGTGCCAGCAGTTCGCCAGGACTAGCGGGAGGCCACGAGCAGTACTTC. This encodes CASSSPGLAGGHEQYF.

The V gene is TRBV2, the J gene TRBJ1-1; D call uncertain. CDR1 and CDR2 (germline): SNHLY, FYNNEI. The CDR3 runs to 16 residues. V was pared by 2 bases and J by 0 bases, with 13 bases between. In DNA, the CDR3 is TGTGCCAGCAGTGAACGGCACAGTTCTATGAACACTGAAGCTTTCTTT. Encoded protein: CASSERHSSMNTEAFF.

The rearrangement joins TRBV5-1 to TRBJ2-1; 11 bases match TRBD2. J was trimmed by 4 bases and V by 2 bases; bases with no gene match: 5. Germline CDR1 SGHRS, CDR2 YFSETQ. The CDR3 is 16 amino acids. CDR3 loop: CASSFYRLAGYNEQFF. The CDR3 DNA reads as TGCGCCAGCAGCTTTTATCGACTAGCGGGGTACAATGAGCAGTTCTTC.

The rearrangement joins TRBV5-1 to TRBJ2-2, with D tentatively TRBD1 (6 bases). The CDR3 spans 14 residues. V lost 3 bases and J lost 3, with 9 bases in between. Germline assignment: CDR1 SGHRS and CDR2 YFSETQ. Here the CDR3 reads CASSYRDHTGELFF. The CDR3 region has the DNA TGCGCCAGCAGCTACAGGGACCACACCGGGGAGCTGTTTTTT.

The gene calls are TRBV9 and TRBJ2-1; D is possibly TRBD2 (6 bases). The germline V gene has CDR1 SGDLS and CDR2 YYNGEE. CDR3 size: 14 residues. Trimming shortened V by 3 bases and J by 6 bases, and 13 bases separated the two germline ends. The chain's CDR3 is CASSGGTSLNEQFF. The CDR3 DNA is TGTGCCAGCAGCGGCGGGACCTCCCTCAATGAGCAGTTCTTC.

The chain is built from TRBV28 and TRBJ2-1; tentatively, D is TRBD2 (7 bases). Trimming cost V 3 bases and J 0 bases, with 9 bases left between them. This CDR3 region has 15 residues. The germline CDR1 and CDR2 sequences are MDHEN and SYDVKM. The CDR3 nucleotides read TGTGCCAGCAGTTTTAGGGGGGGCTCCTACAATGAGCAGTTCTTC. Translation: CASSFRGGSYNEQFF.

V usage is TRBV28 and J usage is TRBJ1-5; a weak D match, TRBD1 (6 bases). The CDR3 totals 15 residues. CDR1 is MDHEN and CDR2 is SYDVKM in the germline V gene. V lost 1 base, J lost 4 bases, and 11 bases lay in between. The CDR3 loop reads CASSLLGARNQPQHF. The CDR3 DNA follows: TGTGCCAGCAGTTTATTGGGGGCGAGGAATCAGCCCCAGCATTTT.

DNA for the CDR3: TGTGCCAGCAGTTTCGGACAGGGGGCCAAAGCTTTCTTT. Amino acids: CASSFGQGAKAFF. The chain links TRBV6-5 to TRBJ1-1; 11 bases match TRBD1. V was pared by 4 bases and J by 9 bases, with 4 bases of the junction left unmatched. This CDR3 contains 13 residues. Per the germline V gene, CDR1 is MNHEY and CDR2 is SVGAGI.

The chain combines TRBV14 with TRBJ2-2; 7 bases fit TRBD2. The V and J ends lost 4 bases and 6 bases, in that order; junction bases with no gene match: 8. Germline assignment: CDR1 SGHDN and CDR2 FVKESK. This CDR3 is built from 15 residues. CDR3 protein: CASSLPGGRAGELFF. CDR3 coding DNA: TGTGCCAGCAGCCTCCCAGGAGGGAGGGCCGGGGAGCTGTTTTTT.

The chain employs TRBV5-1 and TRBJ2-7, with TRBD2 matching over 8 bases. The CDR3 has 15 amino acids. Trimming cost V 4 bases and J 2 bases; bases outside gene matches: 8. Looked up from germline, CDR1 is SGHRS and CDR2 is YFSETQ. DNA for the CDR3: TGCGCCAGCAGCAGAACGGGACTAGTCACCTACGAGCAGTACTTC. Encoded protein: CASSRTGLVTYEQYF.

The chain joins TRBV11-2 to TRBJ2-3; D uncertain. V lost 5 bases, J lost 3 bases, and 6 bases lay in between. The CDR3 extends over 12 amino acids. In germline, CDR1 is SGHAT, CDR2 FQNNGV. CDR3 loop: CASSLGTDTQYF. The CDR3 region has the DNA TGTGCCAGCAGCCTCGGGACAGATACGCAGTATTTT.

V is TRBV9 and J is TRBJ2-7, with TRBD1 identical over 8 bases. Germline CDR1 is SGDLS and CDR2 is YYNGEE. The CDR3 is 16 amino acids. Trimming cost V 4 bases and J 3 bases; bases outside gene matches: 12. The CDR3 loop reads CASSSHSGTGGYEQYF. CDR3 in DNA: TGTGCCAGCAGCTCCCACTCCGGGACAGGTGGCTACGAGCAGTACTTC.

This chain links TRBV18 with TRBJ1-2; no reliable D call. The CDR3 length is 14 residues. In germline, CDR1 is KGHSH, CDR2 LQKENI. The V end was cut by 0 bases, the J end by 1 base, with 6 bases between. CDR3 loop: CASSPPNSNYGYTF. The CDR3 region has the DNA TGTGCCAGCTCACCACCGAACAGTAACTATGGCTACACCTTC.

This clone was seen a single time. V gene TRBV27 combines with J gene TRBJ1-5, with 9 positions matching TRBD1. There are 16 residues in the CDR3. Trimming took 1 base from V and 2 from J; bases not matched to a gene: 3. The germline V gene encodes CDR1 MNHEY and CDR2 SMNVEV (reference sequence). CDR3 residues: CASSLWGQGGNQPQHF. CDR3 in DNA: TGTGCCAGCAGTTTATGGGGACAGGGAGGCAATCAGCCCCAGCATTTT.

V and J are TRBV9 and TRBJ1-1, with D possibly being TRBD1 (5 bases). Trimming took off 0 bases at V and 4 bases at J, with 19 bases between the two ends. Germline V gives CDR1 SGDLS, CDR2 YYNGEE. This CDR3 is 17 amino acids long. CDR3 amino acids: CASSVALEGLRGTEAFF. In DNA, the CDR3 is TGTGCCAGCAGCGTAGCTTTGGAGGGGTTACGCGGCACTGAAGCTTTCTTT.

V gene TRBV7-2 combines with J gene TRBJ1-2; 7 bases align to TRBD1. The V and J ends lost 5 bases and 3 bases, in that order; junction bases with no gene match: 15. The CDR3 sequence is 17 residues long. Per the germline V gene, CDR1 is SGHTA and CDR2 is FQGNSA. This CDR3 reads CASSRKHSGTVYYGYTF. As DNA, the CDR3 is TGTGCCAGCAGCCGCAAGCATTCCGGGACAGTCTACTATGGCTACACCTTC.

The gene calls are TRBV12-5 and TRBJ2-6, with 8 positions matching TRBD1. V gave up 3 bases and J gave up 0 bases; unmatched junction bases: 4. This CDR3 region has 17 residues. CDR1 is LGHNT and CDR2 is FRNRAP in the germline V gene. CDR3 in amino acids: CASGFGQGSSGANVLTF. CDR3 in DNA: TGTGCTAGTGGTTTTGGACAGGGTAGCTCTGGGGCCAACGTCCTGACTTTC.

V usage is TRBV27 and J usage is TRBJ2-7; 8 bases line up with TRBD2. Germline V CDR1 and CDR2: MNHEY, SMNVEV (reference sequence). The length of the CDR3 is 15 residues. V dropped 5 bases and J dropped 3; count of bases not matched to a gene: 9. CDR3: CASSRSGLADYEQYF. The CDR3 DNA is TGTGCCAGCAGTCGGAGCGGACTAGCCGACTACGAGCAGTACTTC.

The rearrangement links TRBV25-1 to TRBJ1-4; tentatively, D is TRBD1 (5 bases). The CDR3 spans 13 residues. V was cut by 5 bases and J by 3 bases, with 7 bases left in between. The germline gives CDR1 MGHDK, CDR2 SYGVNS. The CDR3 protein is CASSRQSNEKLFF. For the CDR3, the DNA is TGTGCCAGCAGTAGACAGTCTAATGAAAAACTGTTTTTT.

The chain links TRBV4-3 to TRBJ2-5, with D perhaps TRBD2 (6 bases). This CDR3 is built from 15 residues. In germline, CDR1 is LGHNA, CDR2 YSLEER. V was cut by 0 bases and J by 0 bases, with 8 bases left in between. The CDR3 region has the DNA TGCGCCAGCAGCCAAGACGGGGACTACCAAGAGACCCAGTACTTC. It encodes CASSQDGDYQETQYF.

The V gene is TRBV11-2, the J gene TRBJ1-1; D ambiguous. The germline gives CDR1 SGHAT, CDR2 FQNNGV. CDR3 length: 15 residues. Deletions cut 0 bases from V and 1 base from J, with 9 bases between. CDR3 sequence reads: CASSLEAGWNTEAFF. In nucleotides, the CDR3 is TGTGCCAGCAGCTTAGAGGCGGGGTGGAACACTGAAGCTTTCTTT. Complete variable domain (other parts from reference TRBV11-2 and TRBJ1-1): EAGVAQSPRYKIIEKRQSVAFWCNPISGHATLYWYQQILGQGPKLLIQFQNNGVVDDSQLPKDRFSAERLKGVDSTLKIQPAKLEDSAVYLCASSLEAGWNTEAFFGQGTRLTVV.

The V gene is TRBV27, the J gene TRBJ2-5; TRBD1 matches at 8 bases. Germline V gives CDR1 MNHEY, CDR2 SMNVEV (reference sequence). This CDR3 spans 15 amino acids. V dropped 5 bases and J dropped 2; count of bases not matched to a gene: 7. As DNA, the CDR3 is TGTGCCAGCAGTGCCCGGGACAGGAGGCAAGAGACCCAGTACTTC. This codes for CASSARDRRQETQYF.

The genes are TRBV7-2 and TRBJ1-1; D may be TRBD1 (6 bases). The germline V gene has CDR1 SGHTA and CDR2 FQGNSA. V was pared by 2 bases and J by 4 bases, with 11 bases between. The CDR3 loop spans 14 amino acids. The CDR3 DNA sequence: TGTGCCAGCAGCTTAATACAGGGAGCCACTGAAGCTTTCTTT. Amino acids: CASSLIQGATEAFF.